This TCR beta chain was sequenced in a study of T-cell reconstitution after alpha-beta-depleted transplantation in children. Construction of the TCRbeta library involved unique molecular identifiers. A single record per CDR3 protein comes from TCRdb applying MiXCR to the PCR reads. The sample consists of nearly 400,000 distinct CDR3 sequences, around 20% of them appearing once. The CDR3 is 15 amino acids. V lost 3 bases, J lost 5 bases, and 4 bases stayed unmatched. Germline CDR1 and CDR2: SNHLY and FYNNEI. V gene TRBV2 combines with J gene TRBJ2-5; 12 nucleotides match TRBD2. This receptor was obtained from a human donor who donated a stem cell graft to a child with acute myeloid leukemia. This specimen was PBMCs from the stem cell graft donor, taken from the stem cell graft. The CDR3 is CASSDPTSGSETQYF. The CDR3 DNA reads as TGTGCCAGCAGTGACCCGACTAGCGGGAGTGAGACCCAGTACTTC.